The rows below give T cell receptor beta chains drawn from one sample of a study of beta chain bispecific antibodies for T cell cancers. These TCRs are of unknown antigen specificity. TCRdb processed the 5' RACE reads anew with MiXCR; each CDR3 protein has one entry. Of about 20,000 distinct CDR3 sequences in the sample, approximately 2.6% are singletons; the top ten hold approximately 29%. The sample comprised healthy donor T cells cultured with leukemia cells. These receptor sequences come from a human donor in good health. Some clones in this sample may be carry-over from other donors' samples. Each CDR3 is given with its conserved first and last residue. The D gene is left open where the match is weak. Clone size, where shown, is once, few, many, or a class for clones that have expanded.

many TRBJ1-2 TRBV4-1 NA CASSLGQNYGYTF TGCGCCAGCAGCCTAGGACAGAACTATGGCTACACCTTC
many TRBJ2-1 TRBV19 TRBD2 CASSIGSGEYNEQFF TGTGCCAGTAGTATAGGTAGCGGGGAGTACAATGAGCAGTTCTTC
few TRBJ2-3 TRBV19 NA CASSPSTGVDTQYF TGTGCCAGTAGTCCTTCGACGGGTGTCGATACGCAGTATTTT
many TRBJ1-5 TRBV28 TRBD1 CASSPRTGGLGQPQHF TGTGCCAGCAGTCCCCGGACAGGGGGCCTAGGTCAGCCCCAGCATTTT
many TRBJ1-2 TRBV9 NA CASSVAGMAGGGYGYTF TGTGCCAGCAGCGTAGCGGGTATGGCTGGGGGAGGCTATGGCTACACCTTC
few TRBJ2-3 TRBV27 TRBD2 CASSLVSGGFGNTQYF TGTGCCAGCAGTTTAGTTAGCGGGGGTTTTGGGAATACGCAGTATTTT
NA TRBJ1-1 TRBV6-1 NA CASSVEDLPVAEAFF TGTGCCAGCAGTGTGGAGGACCTCCCGGTCGCTGAAGCTTTCTTT
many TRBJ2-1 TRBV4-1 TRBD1 CASSHGQGEVFF TGCGCCAGCAGCCACGGACAGGGGGAGGTGTTCTTC
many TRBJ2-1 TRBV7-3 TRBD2 CASSLGGVGLAGRNEQFF TGTGCCAGCAGCCTCGGTGGGGTAGGGCTAGCGGGGCGAAATGAGCAGTTCTTC
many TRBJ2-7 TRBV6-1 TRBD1 CASSPVRTGTYEQYF TGTGCCAGCAGCCCGGTACGGACAGGCACCTACGAGCAGTACTTC
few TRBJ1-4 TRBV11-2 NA CASSPGLATNEKLFF TGTGCCAGCAGCCCAGGGCTTGCAACTAATGAAAAACTGTTTTTT
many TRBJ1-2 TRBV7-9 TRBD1 CASSGPGQESYTF TGTGCCAGCAGCGGCCCCGGACAGGAAAGCTACACCTTC
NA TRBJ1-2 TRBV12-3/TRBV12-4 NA CASSPQGANYGYTF TGTGCCAGCAGTCCGCAGGGAGCTAACTATGGCTACACCTTC
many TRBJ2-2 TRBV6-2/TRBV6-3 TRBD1 CASSLSIDRGPTGELFF TGTGCCAGCAGTTTAAGTATTGACAGGGGGCCCACCGGGGAGCTGTTTTTT
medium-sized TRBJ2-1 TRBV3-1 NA CASSQGSSYNEQFF TGTGCCAGCAGTCAAGGGAGCTCCTACAATGAGCAGTTCTTC
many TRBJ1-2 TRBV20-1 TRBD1 CSARDVDRGYGYTF TGCAGTGCTAGAGACGTCGACAGGGGGTATGGCTACACCTTC
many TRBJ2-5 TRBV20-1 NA CSARDAPGSLLGVETQYF TGCAGTGCTAGAGATGCACCCGGTTCCCTATTGGGTGTTGAGACCCAGTACTTC
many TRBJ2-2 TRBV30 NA CAWSSANTGELFF TGTGCCTGGAGTTCAGCGAACACCGGGGAGCTGTTTTTT
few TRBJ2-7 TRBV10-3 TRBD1 CAISGGGQGVSYEQYF TGTGCCATCAGCGGAGGGGGACAGGGGGTCTCCTACGAGCAGTACTTC
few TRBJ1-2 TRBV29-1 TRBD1 CSVYRGQWHYGYTF TGCAGCGTGTACAGGGGGCAGTGGCACTATGGCTACACCTTC
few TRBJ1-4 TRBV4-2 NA CASSPPAGGDEKLFF TGTGCCAGCAGCCCTCCGGCGGGGGGCGATGAAAAACTGTTTTTT
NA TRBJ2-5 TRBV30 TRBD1 CAWTLTGGSGETQYF TGTGCCTGGACCCTGACAGGGGGATCGGGAGAGACCCAGTACTTC